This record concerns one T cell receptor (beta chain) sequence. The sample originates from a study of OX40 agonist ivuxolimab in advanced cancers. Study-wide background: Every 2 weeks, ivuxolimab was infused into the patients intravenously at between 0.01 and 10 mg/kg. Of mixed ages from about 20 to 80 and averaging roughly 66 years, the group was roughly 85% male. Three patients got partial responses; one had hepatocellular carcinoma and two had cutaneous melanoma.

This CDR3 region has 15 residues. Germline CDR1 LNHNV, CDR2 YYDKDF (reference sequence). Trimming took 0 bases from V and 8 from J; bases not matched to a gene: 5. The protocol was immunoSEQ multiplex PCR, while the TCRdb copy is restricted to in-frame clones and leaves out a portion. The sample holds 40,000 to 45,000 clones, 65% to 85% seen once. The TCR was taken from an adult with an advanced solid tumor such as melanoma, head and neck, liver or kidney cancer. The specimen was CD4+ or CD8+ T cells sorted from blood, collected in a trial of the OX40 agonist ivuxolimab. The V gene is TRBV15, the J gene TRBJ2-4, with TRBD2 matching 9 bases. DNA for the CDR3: TGTGCCACCAGCAGAGATCAGCGGGAGGCACACATTCAGTACTTC. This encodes CATSRDQREAHIQYF.